One sample yielded the 21 T cell receptor beta chains listed below, sequenced in a study of regulatory T cells in long-lasting Graves disease. Investigators prepared the TCR beta libraries by applying iRepertoire HTBI primers and Arm-PCR of CDR3 regions. TCRdb reprocessed the multiplex PCR reads via MiXCR and lists one record per CDR3 protein. The sample has around 400,000 distinct CDR3 sequences; 23% are singletons. Time point here: persistent/refractory GD, antithyroid drugs over 5 years with positive TRAb. RNA from PBMCs was the source of the TCR library. This material consisted of peripheral blood mononuclear cells (PBMCs), taken when the disease was refractory, from a patient treated with antithyroid drugs. All receptors come from a woman aged 40-49 years with Graves disease.

V gene TRBV5-6 combines with J gene TRBJ2-7, with TRBD1 matching over 9 bases. With 3 bases clipped from V and 4 bases from J, the junction kept 11 bases outside the gene matches. Germline CDR1 and CDR2: SGHDT and YYEEEE. This CDR3 is 16 amino acids long. CDR3 region: CASSYRAGTGSYEQYF. The CDR3 DNA reads TGTGCCAGCAGCTACCGAGCCGGGACAGGGAGTTACGAGCAGTACTTC. Combining the CDR3 with reference TRBV5-6 and TRBJ2-7 gives the whole variable domain DAGVTQSPTHLIKTRGQQVTLRCSPKSGHDTVSWYQQALGQGPQFIFQYYEEEERQRGNFPDRFSGHQFPNYSSELNVNALLLGDSALYLCASSYRAGTGSYEQYFGPGTRLTVT.

This sequence joins TRBV7-9 and TRBJ1-1; D unresolved. CDR3 size: 14 residues. Germline V gene sequence: CDR1 SEHNR, CDR2 FQNEAQ (reference sequence). Between the trimmed V and J ends, which lost 1 base and 2 bases, there was a span of 8 bases. The CDR3 DNA reads TGTGCCAGCAGCTTAGACATACACAACACTGAAGCTTTCTTT. Translated: CASSLDIHNTEAFF.

This clonotype has a handful of counts. This chain connects TRBV4-2 to TRBJ1-1; no clear D. CDR1 is LGHNA, CDR2 YNFKEQ, per germline. V lost 0 bases and J lost 0, with 11 bases in between. The length of the CDR3 is 16 residues. In DNA, the CDR3 is TGTGCCAGCAGCCAAGAAAGGGAACAGATGAACACTGAAGCTTTCTTT. Translation: CASSQEREQMNTEAFF.

This clonotype was recorded many times. The chain couples TRBV28 to TRBJ2-7; D might be TRBD2 (5 bases). V gave up 2 bases and J gave up 1 base, with 9 bases separating them. Germline V gene lookup returns CDR1 MDHEN and CDR2 SYDVKM. There are 14 residues in the CDR3. CDR3 in amino acids: CASSLLPGSYEQYF. CDR3 bases: TGTGCCAGCAGTTTACTTCCGGGATCCTACGAGCAGTACTTC.

The chain joins TRBV5-4 to TRBJ2-7; 9 bases match TRBD1. Germline V gives CDR1 SGHNT, CDR2 YYREEE (reference sequence). The CDR3 contains 16 residues. With V trimmed by 1 base and J by 7 bases, 12 bases remained unmatched. The chain's CDR3 is CASSLSPEQGAGEQYF. The CDR3 nucleotides read TGTGCCAGCAGCTTGTCCCCAGAACAGGGGGCGGGGGAGCAGTACTTC.

This clonotype was seen just once. The chain's CDR3 is CASSSLIGRHTQYF. DNA for the CDR3: TGTGCCAGCAGCAGTCTTATAGGGAGGCATACGCAGTATTTT. This sequence joins TRBV11-2 and TRBJ2-3, with a weak D call TRBD2 (6 bases). V lost 5 bases and J lost 7, with 16 bases in between. The CDR3 is 14 residues long. Germline assignment: CDR1 SGHAT and CDR2 FQNNGV.

This clonotype was counted only a few times. The J gene is TRBJ1-2, the V gene TRBV28; D gene ambiguous. This CDR3 has 14 amino acids. V shed 6 bases and J shed 14 bases, with 25 bases lying between them. CDR1 and CDR2 from the germline V gene are MDHEN and SYDVKM. This CDR3 is CASSHPQLLAPGTF. The CDR3 DNA follows: TGTGCCAGCAGCCATCCCCAACTCTTGGCCCCCGGGACCTTC.

This rearrangement joins TRBV6-7 to TRBJ2-1, with D possibly TRBD1 on 5 matching bases. TRBV6-7 is labeled an ORF, and its function is uncertain. The CDR3 sequence is 12 residues long. Trimming cost V 1 base and J 10 bases, with 8 bases left between them. The CDR3 nucleotides are TGTGCCAGCAGTTACTTCAGGGTCGAGCAGTTCTTC. It specifies CASSYFRVEQFF.

In this sample, this clonotype turned up a few times. The chain employs TRBV20-1 and TRBJ2-5; possibly TRBD1 or TRBD2 for D (6 bases each). V lost 6 bases to trimming and J lost 5 bases, with 19 bases between them. The germline V gene has CDR1 DFQATT and CDR2 SNEGSKA (reference sequence). There are 14 residues in the CDR3. The CDR3 region has the DNA TGCAGTGCCCCTGAGCCGGGGGCCAGGGAGACCCAGTACTTC. Its translation: CSAPEPGARETQYF.

This clonotype has ten or more counts. V and J are TRBV5-1 and TRBJ1-1; no clear D gene. The CDR3 extends over 16 amino acids. CDR1 SGHRS and CDR2 YFSETQ come from the germline V gene. Trimming took off 4 bases at V and 2 bases at J, with 18 bases between the two ends. The CDR3 here is CASSPIVAGTNTEAFF. CDR3 DNA sequence: TGCGCCAGCAGCCCAATCGTGGCAGGCACCAACACTGAAGCTTTCTTT.

This clonotype has just a few counts. The chain has TRBV5-6 and TRBJ1-2; weak D call: TRBD1 (6 bases). Germline V gene sequence: CDR1 SGHDT, CDR2 YYEEEE. Trimming removed 2 bases from V and 5 bases from J, with 10 bases in between. CDR3 size: 13 residues. The CDR3 spells CASSLDRFYGYTF. CDR3 in DNA: TGTGCCAGCAGCTTAGACAGGTTTTATGGCTACACCTTC.

This clonotype was counted many times. This chain connects TRBV13 to TRBJ1-5, with a possible D match to TRBD1 (5 bases). Germline loops: CDR1 PRHDT, CDR2 FYEKMQ (reference sequence). This CDR3 comprises 14 residues. V was trimmed by 6 bases and J by 1 base, leaving 10 bases between them. The CDR3 loop reads CASSRGLSNQPQHF. In nucleotides, the CDR3 is TGTGCCAGCAGTCGGGGGTTGAGCAATCAGCCCCAGCATTTT. The entire variable domain, with the rest obtained from reference TRBV13 and TRBJ1-5, is as follows: AAGVIQSPRHLIKEKRETATLKCYPIPRHDTVYWYQQGPGQDPQFLISFYEKMQSDKGSIPDRFSAQQFSDYHSELNMSSLELGDSALYFCASSRGLSNQPQHFGDGTRLSIL.

This clonotype has ten or more counts. This chain connects TRBV28 to TRBJ1-6; unclear D gene. Germline CDR1 MDHEN, CDR2 SYDVKM. This CDR3 has 15 residues. V lost 5 bases and J 12 bases, leaving 20 bases between the germline ends. DNA of the CDR3: TGTGCCAGCAGTAGGCCTAGGACCGCGATTATACCCCTCCACTTT. This sequence encodes CASSRPRTAIIPLHF.

The chain combines TRBV10-3 with TRBJ1-6; TRBD1 is a possible D gene (5 bases). The CDR3 covers 12 residues. CDR1 and CDR2 (germline): ENHRY, SYGVKD. The ends were cut back, 6 bases at V and 8 bases at J, with 8 bases in the middle. CDR3 nucleotide sequence: TGTGCCATCAGGGGGCCAGATTCACCCCTCCACTTT. It yields the protein CAIRGPDSPLHF.

This chain connects TRBV6-9 to TRBJ1-1; D unresolved. The V and J ends lost 3 bases and 1 base respectively, with 12 bases between them. Germline values: CDR1 MNHGY, CDR2 SVAAGI. This CDR3 spans 15 amino acids. CDR3 in amino acids: CASSYNPIKNTEAFF. The CDR3 region has the DNA TGTGCCAGCAGTTACAACCCGATTAAGAACACTGAAGCTTTCTTT.

The V gene is TRBV19, the J gene TRBJ1-1; weak D call: TRBD1 (6 bases). V was clipped by 7 bases and J by 2 bases, with 14 bases between them. The CDR3 runs 14 residues. CDR1 LNHDA and CDR2 SQIVND come from the germline V gene (reference sequence). CDR3 in DNA: TGTGCCAGTATTAACAGGGCAGTAAACACTGAAGCTTTCTTT. Protein: CASINRAVNTEAFF.

A note on this clonotype: At one boundary the junction diverges from the germline segment, which might be a read error. The V and J genes are TRBV7-9 and TRBJ1-4, with TRBD1 identical over 7 bases. CDR3 size: 15 residues. CDR1 SEHNR and CDR2 FQNEAQ come from the germline V gene (reference sequence). The CDR3 nucleotides are TGTGCCAGCAGCCAATCAGGGGGGACTACTGAAAAACTGTTTTTT. This gives the protein CASSQSGGTTEKLFF.

This clonotype was counted ten times or more. The chain combines TRBV28 with TRBJ2-4; 9 bases map to TRBD1. This CDR3 comprises 13 residues. The germline V gene has CDR1 MDHEN and CDR2 SYDVKM. V trimming: 3 bases; J trimming: 6 bases; junction bases outside the gene matches: 0. CDR3 protein: CASSLGQGNIQYF. CDR3 sequence (DNA): TGTGCCAGCAGTTTGGGACAGGGAAACATTCAGTACTTC.

Regarding this clonotype: The junction departs from the called germline gene at one end, perhaps through a read error. The chain is built from TRBV5-1 and TRBJ2-1; no firm D call. The CDR3 loop spans 12 amino acids. CDR1 SGHRS and CDR2 YFSETQ come from the germline V gene. DNA for the CDR3: TGTGCCAGCAGCTTAGCCGGCAATGAGCAGTTCTTC. Translated: CASSLAGNEQFF.

The chain employs TRBV20-1 and TRBJ2-6; D gene ambiguous. Trimming left V 1 base short and J 0 bases short, with 4 bases between. This CDR3 contains 14 residues. Germline loops: CDR1 DFQATT, CDR2 SNEGSKA (reference sequence). CDR3 amino acids: CSARVTSGANVLTF. The CDR3 DNA is TGCAGTGCTAGAGTCACCTCTGGGGCCAACGTCCTGACTTTC.

The rearrangement joins TRBV4-2 to TRBJ2-5; 8 positions match TRBD2. CDR1 and CDR2 from the germline V gene are LGHNA and YNFKEQ. The J segment lost 5 bases and the V segment lost 2 bases, leaving 16 bases of the junction unmatched. This CDR3 comprises 18 residues. The CDR3 nucleotides read TGTGCCAGCAGCCAAAGCGTAATAGCGGGGCTGGGGGGGGAGACCCAGTACTTC. The encoded protein is CASSQSVIAGLGGETQYF.